Below are 8 T cell receptor beta chains sequenced from a single sample in a study of T-cell reconstitution after alpha-beta-depleted transplantation in children. Preparation of the TCRbeta library used unique molecular identifiers. TCRdb re-analysed the PCR reads in MiXCR, keeping a single row per CDR3 protein. The sample lists approximately 93,000 distinct CDR3 sequences, 7.5% to 9.5% occurring once. This sample comprised PBMCs from the stem cell graft donor, obtained from the stem cell graft. The source is a human donor who donated a stem cell graft to a child with congenital amegakaryocytic thrombocytopenia.

This rearrangement joins TRBV2 to TRBJ2-5, with 10 nucleotides matching TRBD2. The CDR3 is 13 residues long. Germline V gene data show CDR1 as SNHLY and CDR2 as FYNNEI. With V trimmed by 6 bases and J by 5 bases, 3 bases remained unmatched. The CDR3 DNA follows: TGTGCCAGCAGGTCGGGACTAGCGGAGACCCAGTACTTC. As protein: CASRSGLAETQYF.

The sample holds many counts of this clonotype. The CDR3 protein is CASSLWANTGELFF. The CDR3 DNA reads TGTGCCAGCAGTTTGTGGGCGAACACCGGGGAGCTGTTTTTT. The chain recombines TRBV28 with TRBJ2-2; no definite D call. Trimming left V 3 bases short and J 0 bases short, with 5 bases between. CDR1 and CDR2 (germline): MDHEN, SYDVKM. The CDR3 has 14 amino acids.

This clonotype has a count of ten or more. The CDR3 spells CASARTGEGYTF. The CDR3 region has the DNA TGTGCCAGCGCTCGGACAGGGGAAGGCTACACCTTC. The chain carries TRBV5-4 and TRBJ1-2, with 9 bases fitting TRBD1. The CDR3 has 12 residues. The germline CDR1 and CDR2 sequences are SGHNT and YYREEE (reference sequence). With V trimmed by 7 bases and J by 8 bases, 6 bases remained unmatched.

In the case of this clonotype: A read error is possible here, since a much larger clone lies one base away. The rearrangement links TRBV27 to TRBJ2-4; the match to TRBD2 covers 10 bases. From germline, CDR1 is MNHEY and CDR2 SMNVEV (reference sequence). The CDR3 is 15 residues long. CDR3 protein: CASSFLAGAKNSQYF. The CDR3 region has the DNA TGTGCCAGCAGTTTCCTAGCGGGAGCCAAAAACAGTCAGTACTTC.

This clonotype occurred many times. V and J are TRBV4-3 and TRBJ1-2; weak D call: TRBD1 (5 bases). The CDR3 spans 15 residues. Trimming left V 1 base short and J 0 bases short, with 9 bases between. Germline values: CDR1 LGHNA, CDR2 YSLEER. The CDR3 bases are TGCGCCAGCAGCCAAGGACAGTGGACTAACTATGGCTACACCTTC. Its protein is CASSQGQWTNYGYTF.

The rearrangement uses TRBV29-1 and TRBJ2-5; tentatively, D is TRBD2 (6 bases). Germline CDR1 reads SQVTM; CDR2 reads ANQGSEA. Trimming left V 6 bases short and J 5 bases short, with 16 bases between. The CDR3 is 13 residues long. The CDR3 loop reads CSVGREIWETQYF. The CDR3 nucleotides are TGCAGCGTCGGCCGGGAGATATGGGAGACCCAGTACTTC.

This rearrangement joins TRBV10-2 to TRBJ1-4; D may be TRBD1 (5 bases). Germline V lookup: CDR1 WSHSY, CDR2 SAAADI. Between the trimmed V and J ends, which lost 6 bases and 6 bases, there was a span of 11 bases. CDR3 length: 13 amino acids. Here the CDR3 reads CASRDSNDEKLFF. In DNA, the CDR3 is TGCGCCAGCAGAGACAGCAATGATGAAAAACTGTTTTTT.

This clonotype was picked up many times. This chain links TRBV5-1 with TRBJ1-2, with a weak D call TRBD1 (6 bases). Germline V gives CDR1 SGHRS, CDR2 YFSETQ. The CDR3 has 14 amino acids. V was shortened by 5 bases and J by 8 bases, with 19 bases between the two germline ends. The CDR3 DNA follows: TGCGCCAGCAGTAGATCCACAGGGACGGAGGGCTACACCTTC. It codes for CASSRSTGTEGYTF.